Reported below is one TCR beta chain. The data were produced by immunoSEQ multiplex PCR, yet TCRdb's version contains in-frame clones alone and is incomplete. Of under 50,000 clones in the sample, 90% to 95% were seen once. This specimen belongs to a study of T cell changes during pregnancy in multiple sclerosis. The CDR3 spans 15 residues. The V and J ends lost 0 bases and 4 bases respectively, with 12 bases between them. Germline values: CDR1 SGHRS, CDR2 YFSETQ. This chain connects TRBV5-1 to TRBJ2-3; a possible D gene is TRBD1 (5 bases). The source is a female donor with multiple sclerosis, enrolled in a pregnancy study. The starting material was CD8+ T cells from peripheral blood mononuclear cells, obtained in the first trimester of pregnancy. Here the CDR3 DNA reads TGCGCCAGCAGCTTGGAAGGGGCAGGGCCAGATACGCAGTATTTT. Translation gives CASSLEGAGPDTQYF.